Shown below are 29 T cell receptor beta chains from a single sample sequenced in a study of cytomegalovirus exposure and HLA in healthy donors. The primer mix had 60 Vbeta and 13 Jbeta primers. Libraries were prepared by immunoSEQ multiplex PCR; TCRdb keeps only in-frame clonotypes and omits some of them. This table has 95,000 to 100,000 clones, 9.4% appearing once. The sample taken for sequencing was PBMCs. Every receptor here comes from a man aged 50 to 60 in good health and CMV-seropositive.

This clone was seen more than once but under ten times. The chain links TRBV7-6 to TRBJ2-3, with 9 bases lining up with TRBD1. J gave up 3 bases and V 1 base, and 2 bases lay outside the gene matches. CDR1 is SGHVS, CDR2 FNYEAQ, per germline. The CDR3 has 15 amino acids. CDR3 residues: CASSLEDRGTDTQYF. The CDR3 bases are TGTGCCAGCAGCTTAGAGGACAGGGGAACAGATACGCAGTATTTT. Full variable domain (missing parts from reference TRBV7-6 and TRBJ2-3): GAGVSQSPRYKVTKRGQDVALRCDPISGHVSLYWYRQALGQGPEFLTYFNYEAQQDKSGLPNDRFSAERPEGSISTLTIQRTEQRDSAMYRCASSLEDRGTDTQYFGPGTRLTVL.

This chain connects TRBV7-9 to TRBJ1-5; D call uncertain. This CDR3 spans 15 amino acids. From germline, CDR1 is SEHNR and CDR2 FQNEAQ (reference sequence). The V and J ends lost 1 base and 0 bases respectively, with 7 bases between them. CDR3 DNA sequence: TGTGCCAGCAGCTTAGACGGGTATAGCAATCAGCCCCAGCATTTT. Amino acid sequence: CASSLDGYSNQPQHF. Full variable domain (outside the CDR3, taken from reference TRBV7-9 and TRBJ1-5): DTGVSQNPRHKITKRGQNVTFRCDPISEHNRLYWYRQTLGQGPEFLTYFQNEAQLEKSRLLSDRFSAERPKGSFSTLEIQRTEQGDSAMYLCASSLDGYSNQPQHFGDGTRLSIL.

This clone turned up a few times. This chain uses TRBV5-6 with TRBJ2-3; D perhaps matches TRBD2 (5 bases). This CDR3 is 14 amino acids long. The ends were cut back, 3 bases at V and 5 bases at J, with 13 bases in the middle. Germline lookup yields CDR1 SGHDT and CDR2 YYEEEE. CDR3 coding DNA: TGTGCCAGCAGCTCCGCCAAGGCGGGAGATACGCAGTATTTT. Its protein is CASSSAKAGDTQYF.

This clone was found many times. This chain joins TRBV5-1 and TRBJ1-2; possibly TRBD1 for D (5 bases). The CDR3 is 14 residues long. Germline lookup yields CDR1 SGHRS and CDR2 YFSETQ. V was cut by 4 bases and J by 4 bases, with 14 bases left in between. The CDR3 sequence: CASSGADYAYGYTF. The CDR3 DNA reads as TGCGCCAGCAGCGGGGCAGATTATGCCTATGGCTACACCTTC.

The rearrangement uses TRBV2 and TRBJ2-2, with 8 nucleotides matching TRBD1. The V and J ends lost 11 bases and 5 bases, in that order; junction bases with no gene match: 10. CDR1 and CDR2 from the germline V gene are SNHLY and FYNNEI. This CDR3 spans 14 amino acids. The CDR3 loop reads CARGAGGPTGELFF. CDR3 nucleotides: TGTGCCCGCGGTGCAGGGGGCCCGACCGGGGAGCTGTTTTTT.

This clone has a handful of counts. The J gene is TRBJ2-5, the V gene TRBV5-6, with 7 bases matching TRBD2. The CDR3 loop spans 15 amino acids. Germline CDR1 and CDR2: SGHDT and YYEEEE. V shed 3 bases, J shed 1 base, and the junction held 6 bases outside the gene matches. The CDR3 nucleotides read TGTGCCAGCAGCTCTCTAGCGGAGCCCCAAGAGACCCAGTACTTC. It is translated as CASSSLAEPQETQYF.

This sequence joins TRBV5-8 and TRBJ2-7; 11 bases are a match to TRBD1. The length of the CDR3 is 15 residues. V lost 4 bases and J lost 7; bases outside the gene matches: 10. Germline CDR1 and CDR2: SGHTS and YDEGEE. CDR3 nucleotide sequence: TGTGCCAGCAGCAGAAACGGACAGGGGGCGCGAGAGCAGTACTTC. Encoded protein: CASSRNGQGAREQYF.

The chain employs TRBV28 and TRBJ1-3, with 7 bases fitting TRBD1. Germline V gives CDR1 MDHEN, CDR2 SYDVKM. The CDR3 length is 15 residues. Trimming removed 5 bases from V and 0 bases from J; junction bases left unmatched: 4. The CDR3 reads CASSPTGNSGNTIYF. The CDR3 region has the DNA TGTGCCAGCAGTCCGACAGGGAACTCTGGAAACACCATATATTTT. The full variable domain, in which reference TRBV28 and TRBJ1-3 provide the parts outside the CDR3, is DVKVTQSSRYLVKRTGEKVFLECVQDMDHENMFWYRQDPGLGLRLIYFSYDVKMKEKGDIPEGYSVSREKKERFSLILESASTNQTSMYLCASSPTGNSGNTIYFGEGSWLTVV.

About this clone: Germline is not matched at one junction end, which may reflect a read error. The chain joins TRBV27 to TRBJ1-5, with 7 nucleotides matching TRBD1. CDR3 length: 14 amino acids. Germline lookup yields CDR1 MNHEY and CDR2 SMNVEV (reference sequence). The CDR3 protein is CASRLGQSNQPQHF. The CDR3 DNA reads TGTGCCAGCCGTTTGGGACAGAGCAATCAGCCCCAGCATTTT.

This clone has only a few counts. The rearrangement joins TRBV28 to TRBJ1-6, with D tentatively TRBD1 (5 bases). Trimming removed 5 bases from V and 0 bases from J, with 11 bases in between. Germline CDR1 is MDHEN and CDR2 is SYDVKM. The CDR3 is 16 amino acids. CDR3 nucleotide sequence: TGTGCCAGCAGTCTCAGGGTGGGCTCCTATAATTCACCCCTCCACTTT. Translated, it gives CASSLRVGSYNSPLHF.

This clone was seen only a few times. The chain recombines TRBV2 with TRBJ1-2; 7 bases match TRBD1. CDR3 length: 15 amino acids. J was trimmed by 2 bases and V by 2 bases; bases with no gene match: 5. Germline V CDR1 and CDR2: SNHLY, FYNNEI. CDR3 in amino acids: CASSEIPGQNYGYTF. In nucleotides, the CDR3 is TGTGCCAGCAGTGAAATCCCGGGACAGAACTATGGCTACACCTTC.

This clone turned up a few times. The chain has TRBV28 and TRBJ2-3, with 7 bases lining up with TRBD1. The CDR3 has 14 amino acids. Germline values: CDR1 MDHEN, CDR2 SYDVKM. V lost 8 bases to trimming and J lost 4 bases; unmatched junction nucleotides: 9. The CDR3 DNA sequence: TGTGCCAGCGGTACGACAGGGACCTCAGATACGCAGTATTTT. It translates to CASGTTGTSDTQYF.

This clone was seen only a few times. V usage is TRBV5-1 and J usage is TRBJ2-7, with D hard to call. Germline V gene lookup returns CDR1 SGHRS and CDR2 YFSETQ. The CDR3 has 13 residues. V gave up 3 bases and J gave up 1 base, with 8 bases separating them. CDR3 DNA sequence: TGCGCCAGCAGCTCCACGGTATCCTACGAGCAGTACTTC. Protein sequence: CASSSTVSYEQYF.

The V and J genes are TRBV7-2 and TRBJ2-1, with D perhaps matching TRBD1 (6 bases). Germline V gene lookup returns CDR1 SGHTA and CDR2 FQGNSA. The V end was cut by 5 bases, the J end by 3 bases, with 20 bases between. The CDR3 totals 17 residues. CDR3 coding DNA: TGTGCCAGCAGCCTACAAACAGGGCGATCCCTCTACAATGAGCAGTTCTTC. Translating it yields CASSLQTGRSLYNEQFF.

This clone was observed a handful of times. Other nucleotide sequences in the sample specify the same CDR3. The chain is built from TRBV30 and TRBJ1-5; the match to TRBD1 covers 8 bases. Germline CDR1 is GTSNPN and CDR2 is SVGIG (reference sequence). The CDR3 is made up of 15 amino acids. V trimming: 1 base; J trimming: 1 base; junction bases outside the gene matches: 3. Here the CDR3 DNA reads TGTGCCTGGAGTGGGACAGGGATGAGCAATCAGCCCCAGCATTTT. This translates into CAWSGTGMSNQPQHF.

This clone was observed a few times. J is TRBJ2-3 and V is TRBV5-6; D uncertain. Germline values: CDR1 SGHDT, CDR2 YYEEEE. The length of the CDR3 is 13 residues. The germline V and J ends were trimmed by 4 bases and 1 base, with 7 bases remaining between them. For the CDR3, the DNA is TGTGCCAGCAGCGAGCTTGGCACAGATACGCAGTATTTT. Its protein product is CASSELGTDTQYF.

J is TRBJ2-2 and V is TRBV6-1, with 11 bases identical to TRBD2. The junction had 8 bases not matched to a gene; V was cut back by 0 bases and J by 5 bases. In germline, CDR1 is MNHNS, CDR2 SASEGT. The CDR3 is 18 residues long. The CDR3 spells CASSEAVSSGRWTGELFF. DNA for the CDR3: TGTGCCAGCAGTGAAGCCGTCTCTAGCGGGAGGTGGACCGGGGAGCTGTTTTTT.

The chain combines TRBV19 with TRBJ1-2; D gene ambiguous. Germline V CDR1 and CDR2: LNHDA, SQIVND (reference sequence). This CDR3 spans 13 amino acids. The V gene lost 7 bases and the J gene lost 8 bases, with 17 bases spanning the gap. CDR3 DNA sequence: TGTGCCAGTACCCGGGGAGGAGGTGTGGGCTACACCTTC. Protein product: CASTRGGGVGYTF. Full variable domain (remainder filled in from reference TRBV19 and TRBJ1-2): DGGITQSPKYLFRKEGQNVTLSCEQNLNHDAMYWYRQDPGQGLRLIYYSQIVNDFQKGDIAEGYSVSREKKESFPLTVTSAQKNPTAFYLCASTRGGGVGYTFGSGTRLTVV.

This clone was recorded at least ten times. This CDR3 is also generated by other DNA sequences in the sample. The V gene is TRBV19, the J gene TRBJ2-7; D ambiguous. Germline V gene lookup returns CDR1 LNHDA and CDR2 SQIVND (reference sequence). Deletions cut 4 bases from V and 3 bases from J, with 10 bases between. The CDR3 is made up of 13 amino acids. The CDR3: CASSTLGSYEQYF. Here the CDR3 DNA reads TGTGCCAGTAGTACCTTGGGCAGCTACGAGCAGTACTTC.

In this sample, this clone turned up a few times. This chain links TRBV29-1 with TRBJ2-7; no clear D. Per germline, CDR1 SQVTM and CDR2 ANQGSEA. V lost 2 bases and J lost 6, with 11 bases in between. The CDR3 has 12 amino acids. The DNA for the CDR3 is TGCAGCGTTGAACATGCAGGCCCCGAGCAGTACTTC. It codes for CSVEHAGPEQYF.

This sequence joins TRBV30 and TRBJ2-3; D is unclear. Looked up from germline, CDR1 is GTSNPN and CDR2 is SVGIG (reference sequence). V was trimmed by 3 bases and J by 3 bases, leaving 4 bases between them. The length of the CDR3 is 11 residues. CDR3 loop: CAWSMTDTQYF. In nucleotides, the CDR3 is TGTGCCTGGAGCATGACAGATACGCAGTATTTT.

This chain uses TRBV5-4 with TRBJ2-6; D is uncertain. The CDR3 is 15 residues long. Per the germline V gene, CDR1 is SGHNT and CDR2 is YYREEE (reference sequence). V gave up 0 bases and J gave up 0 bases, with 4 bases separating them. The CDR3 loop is CASSLGVSGANVLTF. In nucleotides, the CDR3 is TGTGCCAGCAGCTTGGGCGTCTCTGGGGCCAACGTCCTGACTTTC.

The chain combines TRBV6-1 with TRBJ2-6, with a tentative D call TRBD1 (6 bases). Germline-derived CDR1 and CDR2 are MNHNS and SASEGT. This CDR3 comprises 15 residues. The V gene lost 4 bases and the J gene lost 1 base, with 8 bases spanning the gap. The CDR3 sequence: CASSVTGSGANVLTF. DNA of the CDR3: TGTGCCAGCAGTGTTACAGGGTCTGGGGCCAACGTCCTGACTTTC.

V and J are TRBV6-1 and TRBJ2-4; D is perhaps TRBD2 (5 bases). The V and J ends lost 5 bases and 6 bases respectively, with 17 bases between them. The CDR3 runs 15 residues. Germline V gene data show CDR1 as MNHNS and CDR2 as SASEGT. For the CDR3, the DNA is TGTGCCAGCAGTCTTAAGACTAATCAGAGAAACATTCAGTACTTC. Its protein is CASSLKTNQRNIQYF.

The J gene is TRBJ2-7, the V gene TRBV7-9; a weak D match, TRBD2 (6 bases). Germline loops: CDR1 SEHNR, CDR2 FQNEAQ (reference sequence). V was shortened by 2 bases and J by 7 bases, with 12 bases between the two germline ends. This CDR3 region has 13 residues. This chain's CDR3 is CASSLSVGGEQYF. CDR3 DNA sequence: TGTGCCAGCAGCTTAAGCGTAGGAGGGGAGCAGTACTTC.

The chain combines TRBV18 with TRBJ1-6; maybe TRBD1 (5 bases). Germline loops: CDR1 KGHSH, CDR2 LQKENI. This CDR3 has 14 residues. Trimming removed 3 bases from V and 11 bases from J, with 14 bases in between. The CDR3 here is CASSPDNIETPLHF. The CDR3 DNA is TGTGCCAGCTCACCGGACAACATAGAGACACCCCTCCACTTT.

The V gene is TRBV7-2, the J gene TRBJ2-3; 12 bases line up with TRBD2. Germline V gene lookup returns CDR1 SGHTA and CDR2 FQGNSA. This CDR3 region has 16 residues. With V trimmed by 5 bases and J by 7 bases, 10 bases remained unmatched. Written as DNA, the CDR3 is TGTGCCAGCAGCCCGAGGACTAGCGGGAAGGTCTATACGCAGTATTTT. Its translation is CASSPRTSGKVYTQYF. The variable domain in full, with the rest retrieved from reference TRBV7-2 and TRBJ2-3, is GAGVSQSPSNKVTEKGKDVELRCDPISGHTALYWYRQSLGQGLEFLIYFQGNSAPDKSGLPSDRFSAERTGGSVSTLTIQRTQQEDSAVYLCASSPRTSGKVYTQYFGPGTRLTVL.

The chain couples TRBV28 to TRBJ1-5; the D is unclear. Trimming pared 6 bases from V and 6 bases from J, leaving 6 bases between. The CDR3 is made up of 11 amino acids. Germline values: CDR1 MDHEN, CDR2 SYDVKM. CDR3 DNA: TGTGCCAGCAGCCTTAGTCAGCCCCAGCATTTT. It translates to CASSLSQPQHF.

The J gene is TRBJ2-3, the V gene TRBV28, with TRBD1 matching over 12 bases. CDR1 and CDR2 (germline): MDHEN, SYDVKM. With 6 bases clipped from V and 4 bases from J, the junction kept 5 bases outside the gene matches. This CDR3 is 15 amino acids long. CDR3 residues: CASRTGQGASDTQYF. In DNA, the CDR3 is TGTGCCAGCAGAACGGGACAGGGGGCTTCAGATACGCAGTATTTT.